A single sample is the source of the 22 T cell receptor beta chains below, sequenced in a study of T cells in Graves' hyperthyroidism and ophthalmopathy. TCR beta CDR3 sequences were amplified from RNA transcripts. First-round RT-PCR targeting the TCR CDR3 was performed with the HTBI primer set. TCRdb redid the calling of the multiplex PCR reads with MiXCR, one entry per CDR3 protein. The table lists 370,000 or so distinct CDR3 sequences, roughly 14% of them singletons. What was sequenced was blood. Receptor source: a young man with Graves' hyperthyroidism that later progressed to Graves' ophthalmopathy.

This clonotype appeared many times. This chain links TRBV20-1 with TRBJ2-3, with D perhaps TRBD1 or TRBD2 (5 bases each). There are 13 residues in the CDR3. The germline V and J ends were trimmed by 6 bases and 3 bases, with 13 bases remaining between them. CDR1 DFQATT and CDR2 SNEGSKA come from the germline V gene (reference sequence). As DNA, the CDR3 is TGCAGTGCCCGGGACCCTCGGACAGATACGCAGTATTTT. Translating gives CSARDPRTDTQYF.

This clonotype was found a few times. The chain joins TRBV7-9 to TRBJ1-3, with 9 bases that match TRBD1. Trimming at V came to 4 bases and at J to 3 bases, leaving 7 bases not matched to a gene. This CDR3 comprises 16 residues. In germline, CDR1 is SEHNR, CDR2 FQNEAQ (reference sequence). The CDR3 region is CASSSYRGQVGNTIYF. The DNA for the CDR3 is TGTGCCAGCAGCTCATACAGGGGGCAAGTTGGAAACACCATATATTTT.

This clonotype was detected a few times. This chain connects TRBV29-1 to TRBJ1-1, with unresolved D. There are 14 residues in the CDR3. V was cut by 4 bases and J by 0 bases, with 12 bases left in between. Germline V gives CDR1 SQVTM, CDR2 ANQGSEA. CDR3 coding DNA: TGCAGCGTTGGTAAACTGAACATGAACACTGAAGCTTTCTTT. Translating gives CSVGKLNMNTEAFF.

J is TRBJ2-1 and V is TRBV7-9, with TRBD1 as a possible D gene (5 bases). Germline values: CDR1 SEHNR, CDR2 FQNEAQ (reference sequence). The CDR3 is 16 amino acids. Trimming removed 2 bases at V and 7 bases at J, with 18 bases between. In nucleotides, the CDR3 is TGTGCCAGCAGCTTAAAACAGGTAGAGTCGCGGAATGAGCAGTTCTTC. This encodes CASSLKQVESRNEQFF.

J is TRBJ2-3 and V is TRBV4-1, with 12 positions matching TRBD2. The trim removed 3 bases at V and 2 bases at J, leaving 6 bases unmatched. The CDR3 has 17 residues. CDR1 and CDR2 from the germline V gene are MGHRA and YSYEKL. The DNA for the CDR3 is TGCGCCAGCAGCCACCCCGGACTAGCGGGGCCCACAGATACGCAGTATTTT. Protein: CASSHPGLAGPTDTQYF.

V and J are TRBV20-1 and TRBJ1-4; D ambiguous. The germline V gene has CDR1 DFQATT and CDR2 SNEGSKA (reference sequence). The CDR3 contains 13 residues. The V end was cut by 3 bases, the J end by 7 bases, with 12 bases between. The CDR3 protein is CSASRAESEKLFF. The CDR3 DNA follows: TGCAGTGCTAGTAGGGCAGAGAGTGAAAAACTGTTTTTT.

There are many counts of this clonotype. The chain carries TRBV20-1 and TRBJ1-2; 12 bases match TRBD1. Germline values: CDR1 DFQATT, CDR2 SNEGSKA (reference sequence). CDR3 length: 15 amino acids. Trimming removed 6 bases from V and 6 bases from J; junction bases left unmatched: 11. The CDR3, as DNA: TGCAGTGCCCCCCCCGGGGGACAGGGGGCTAATGGCTACACCTTC. It translates to CSAPPGGQGANGYTF.

This clonotype was detected ten times or more. The chain carries TRBV2 and TRBJ2-4; possible D gene TRBD1, 5 bases. V was clipped by 3 bases and J by 7 bases, with 7 bases between them. The CDR3 runs to 12 residues. Germline loops: CDR1 SNHLY, CDR2 FYNNEI. CDR3 DNA sequence: TGTGCCAGCAGTGAGAACAGGAACATTCAGTACTTC. It codes for CASSENRNIQYF.

At least ten counts were recorded for this clonotype. The chain recombines TRBV6-1 with TRBJ2-7; D uncertain. Germline V gene lookup returns CDR1 MNHNS and CDR2 SASEGT. V was cut by 6 bases and J by 3 bases, with 6 bases left in between. This CDR3 region has 11 residues. CDR3 nucleotides: TGTGCCAGCAGGGAGCTCTACGAGCAGTACTTC. Translation gives CASRELYEQYF.

This clonotype came up many times. This chain links TRBV7-8 with TRBJ2-5; 9 nucleotides line up with TRBD1. With V trimmed by 0 bases and J by 2 bases, 4 bases remained unmatched. The germline V gene encodes CDR1 SGHVS and CDR2 FQNEAQ. The CDR3 is 16 residues long. Written as DNA, the CDR3 is TGTGCCAGCAGCTTAGCGTCCGGGACAGGGCAAGAGACCCAGTACTTC. Protein sequence: CASSLASGTGQETQYF.

This clonotype appeared many times. J is TRBJ2-3 and V is TRBV12-3 or TRBV12-4, with D possibly matching TRBD1 (6 bases). Trimming stripped 3 bases from V and 8 bases from J, with 12 bases between. The CDR3 has 13 amino acids. The chain's CDR3 is CASSFQGSATQYF. The DNA for the CDR3 is TGTGCCAGCAGTTTTCAGGGGTCGGCTACGCAGTATTTT.

This chain links TRBV19 with TRBJ1-5; D is undetermined. The length of the CDR3 is 15 residues. CDR1 and CDR2 (germline): LNHDA, SQIVND (reference sequence). The ends were cut back, 3 bases at V and 3 bases at J, with 12 bases in the middle. CDR3 residues: CASSILQNLNQPQHF. The CDR3 DNA reads as TGTGCCAGTAGTATTCTCCAGAACCTCAATCAGCCCCAGCATTTT.

This clonotype was seen repeatedly, ten times or more. V gene TRBV6-1 combines with J gene TRBJ2-7, with 7 bases fitting TRBD1. CDR1 is MNHNS, CDR2 SASEGT, per germline. The CDR3 sequence is 14 residues long. Germline trimming cut 5 bases from V and 3 bases from J; bases unmatched to any gene: 7. CDR3 DNA sequence: TGTGCCAGCAGTACGGACAGGAATCTCTACGAGCAGTACTTC. Encoded protein: CASSTDRNLYEQYF.

Many counts were recorded for this clonotype. J is TRBJ2-3 and V is TRBV7-9; 11 bases fit TRBD2. The CDR3 covers 15 residues. The ends lost 6 bases at V and 2 bases at J; junction bases unmatched: 4. Germline CDR1 SEHNR, CDR2 FQNEAQ (reference sequence). The CDR3 loop is CASRGTSGFTDTQYF. The CDR3 nucleotides are TGTGCCAGCAGGGGGACTAGCGGATTCACAGATACGCAGTATTTT.

In this sample, this clonotype turned up many times. V usage is TRBV7-9 and J usage is TRBJ1-2; 8 bases fit TRBD1. The CDR3 consists of 17 residues. After removal of 5 bases from V and 0 bases from J, the junction contained 11 bases not matched to a gene. Germline lookup yields CDR1 SEHNR and CDR2 FQNEAQ (reference sequence). CDR3 sequence (DNA): TGTGCCAGCAGCCCGAATATGGGACAGGACCCTAACTATGGCTACACCTTC. Protein product: CASSPNMGQDPNYGYTF.

This clonotype was counted a few times. The chain uses TRBV30 and TRBJ1-2; 7 nucleotides align to TRBD1. The CDR3 runs to 15 residues. The ends lost 5 bases at V and 7 bases at J; junction bases unmatched: 16. Germline CDR1 is GTSNPN and CDR2 is SVGIG (reference sequence). The CDR3 bases are TGTGCCTGGGGGCTAGACCCCCGACAGGGTGGTGGCTACACCTTC. It encodes CAWGLDPRQGGGYTF. Variable domain in full (rest from reference TRBV30 and TRBJ1-2): SQTIHQWPATLVQPVGSPLSLECTVEGTSNPNLYWYRQAAGRGLQLLFYSVGIGQISSEVPQNLSASRPQDRQFILSSKKLLLSDSGFYLCAWGLDPRQGGGYTFGSGTRLTVV.

The chain joins TRBV6-1 to TRBJ2-4; D is ambiguous. V gave up 6 bases and J gave up 0 bases, with 12 bases separating them. The CDR3 spans 15 residues. Germline CDR1 and CDR2: MNHNS and SASEGT. Written as DNA, the CDR3 is TGTGCCAGCAGGTCTGAAAGATTAGCCAAAAACATTCAGTACTTC. Translating gives CASRSERLAKNIQYF.

This clonotype was observed a handful of times. The chain employs TRBV20-1 and TRBJ2-5, with no clear D. The CDR3 is 14 residues long. Germline V CDR1 and CDR2: DFQATT, SNEGSKA (reference sequence). V lost 0 bases and J lost 2, with 10 bases in between. CDR3: CSARDWASQETQYF. CDR3 coding DNA: TGCAGTGCTAGAGATTGGGCGTCTCAAGAGACCCAGTACTTC.

In this sample, this clonotype turned up many times. The gene calls are TRBV18 and TRBJ2-1; D call uncertain. CDR1 and CDR2 (germline): KGHSH, LQKENI. The length of the CDR3 is 14 residues. The V and J ends lost 4 bases and 4 bases respectively, with 11 bases between them. The CDR3 loop reads CASSLSGIYNEQFF. The CDR3 nucleotides read TGTGCCAGCTCACTCTCGGGTATTTACAATGAGCAGTTCTTC.

Many counts were recorded for this clonotype. This chain connects TRBV20-1 to TRBJ2-3; TRBD2 is a possible D gene (6 bases). The CDR3 extends over 12 amino acids. Germline lookup yields CDR1 DFQATT and CDR2 SNEGSKA (reference sequence). Trimming cost V 7 bases and J 4 bases, with 12 bases left between them. CDR3 coding DNA: TGCAGTGGGTCCCCTAGCGCAGATACGCAGTATTTT. Protein product: CSGSPSADTQYF.

There are many counts of this clonotype. The chain joins TRBV29-1 to TRBJ2-2; 9 bases line up with TRBD1. The germline gives CDR1 SQVTM, CDR2 ANQGSEA. The CDR3 runs 13 residues. The junction had 2 bases not matched to a gene; V was cut back by 6 bases and J by 3 bases. The CDR3 nucleotides are TGCAGCGTCCGGACAGGGGACACCGGGGAGCTGTTTTTT. This gives the protein CSVRTGDTGELFF.

This clonotype appeared a few times. The chain has TRBV20-1 and TRBJ2-3; 9 bases line up with TRBD1. V trimming: 5 bases; J trimming: 1 base; junction bases outside the gene matches: 4. From germline, CDR1 is DFQATT and CDR2 SNEGSKA (reference sequence). The CDR3 totals 14 residues. Written as DNA, the CDR3 is TGCAGTGCTCGCGGGACAGGGCGCACAGATACGCAGTATTTT. Protein: CSARGTGRTDTQYF.